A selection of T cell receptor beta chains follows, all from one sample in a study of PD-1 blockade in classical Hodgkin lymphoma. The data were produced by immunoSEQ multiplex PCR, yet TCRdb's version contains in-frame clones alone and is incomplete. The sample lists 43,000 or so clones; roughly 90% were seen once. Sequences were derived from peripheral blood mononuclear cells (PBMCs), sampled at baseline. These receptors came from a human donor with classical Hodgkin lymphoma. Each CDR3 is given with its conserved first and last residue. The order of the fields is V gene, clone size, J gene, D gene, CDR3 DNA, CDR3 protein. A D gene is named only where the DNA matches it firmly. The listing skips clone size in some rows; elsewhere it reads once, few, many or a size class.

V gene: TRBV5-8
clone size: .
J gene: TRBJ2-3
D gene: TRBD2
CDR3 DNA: TGTGCCAGCAGCTTGGCCGGGGGGGCATCAGATACGCAGTATTTT
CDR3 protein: CASSLAGGASDTQYF

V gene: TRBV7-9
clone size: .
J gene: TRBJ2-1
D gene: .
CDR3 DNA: TGTGCCAGCAGCTTAGTTGTAGGGGGCTACAATGAGCAGTTCTTC
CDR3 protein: CASSLVVGGYNEQFF

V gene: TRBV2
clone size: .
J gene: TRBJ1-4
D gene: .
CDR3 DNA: TGTGCCAGCACCGAGGACTCGGGCGAAAAACTGTTTTTT
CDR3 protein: CASTEDSGEKLFF

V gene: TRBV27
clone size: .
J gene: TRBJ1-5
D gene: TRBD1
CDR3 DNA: TGTGCCAGCAGGTCCGGGACAGGTCCCAATCAGCCCCAGCATTTT
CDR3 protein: CASRSGTGPNQPQHF

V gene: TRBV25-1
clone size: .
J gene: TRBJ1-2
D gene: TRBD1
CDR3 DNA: TGTGCCAGCAGTGTCCAGGACAGGGCGAAAGGTCCCTATGGCTACACCTTC
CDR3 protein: CASSVQDRAKGPYGYTF

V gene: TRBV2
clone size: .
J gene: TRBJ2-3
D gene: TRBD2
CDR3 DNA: TGTGCCAGCAGTGAATTCAGGACTAGCGGGGGAGATACGCAGTATTTT
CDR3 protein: CASSEFRTSGGDTQYF

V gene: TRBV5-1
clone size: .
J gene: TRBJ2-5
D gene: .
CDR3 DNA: TGCGCCAGCAGCTATGGTGCTAACCAAGAGACCCAGTACTTC
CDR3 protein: CASSYGANQETQYF

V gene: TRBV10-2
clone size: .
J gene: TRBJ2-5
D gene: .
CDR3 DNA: TGCGCCAGCGGGAAGGAGTTGGGGACCCAGTACTTC
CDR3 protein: CASGKELGTQYF

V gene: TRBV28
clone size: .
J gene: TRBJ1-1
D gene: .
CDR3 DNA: TGTGCCAGCAGGGTAGGTGGGGGGGGGAACACTGAAGCTTTCTTT
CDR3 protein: CASRVGGGGNTEAFF

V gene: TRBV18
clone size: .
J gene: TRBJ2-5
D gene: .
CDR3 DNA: TGTGCCAGCTCACCACCTTCCCAAGAGACCCAGTACTTC
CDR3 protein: CASSPPSQETQYF

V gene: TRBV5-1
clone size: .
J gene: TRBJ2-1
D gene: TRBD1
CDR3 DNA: TGCGCCAGCAGCGGGCAGGGGGTCGGTGAGCAGTTCTTC
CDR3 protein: CASSGQGVGEQFF

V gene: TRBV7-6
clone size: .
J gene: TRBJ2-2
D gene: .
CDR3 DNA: TGTGCCAGCAGCCGTATGACAAGCACCGGGGAGCTGTTTTTT
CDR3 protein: CASSRMTSTGELFF

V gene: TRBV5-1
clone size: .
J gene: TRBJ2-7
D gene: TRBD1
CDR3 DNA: TGCGCCAGCAGACCTACAGGGGGCGTTGAGCAGTACTTC
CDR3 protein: CASRPTGGVEQYF

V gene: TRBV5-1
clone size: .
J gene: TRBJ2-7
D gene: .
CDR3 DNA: TGCGCCAGCCGACTTGTCTTAAGCTCCTACGAGCAGTACTTC
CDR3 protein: CASRLVLSSYEQYF

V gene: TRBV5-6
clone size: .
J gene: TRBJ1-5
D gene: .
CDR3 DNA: TGTGCCAGCAGCTTGATGGGTACGGATTATCAGCCCCAGCATTTT
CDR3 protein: CASSLMGTDYQPQHF

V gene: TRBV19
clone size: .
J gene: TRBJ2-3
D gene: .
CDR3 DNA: TGTGCCAGTACTAATCTTTTCCGGGACGGGACAGATACGCAGTATTTT
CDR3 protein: CASTNLFRDGTDTQYF

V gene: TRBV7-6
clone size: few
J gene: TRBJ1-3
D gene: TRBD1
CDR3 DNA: TGTGCCAGCAGCTTCGGGACAGGGAGTTCTGGAAACACCATATATTTT
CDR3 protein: CASSFGTGSSGNTIYF

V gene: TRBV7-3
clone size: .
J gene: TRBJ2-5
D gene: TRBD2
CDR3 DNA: TGTGCCAGCAGCTACAGTAGCGGGGGACTAGAGACCCAGTACTTC
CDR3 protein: CASSYSSGGLETQYF

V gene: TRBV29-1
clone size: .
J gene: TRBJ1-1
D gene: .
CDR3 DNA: TGCAGCGTCGATGGCCGGGACGGGATGACTGAAGCTTTCTTT
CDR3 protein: CSVDGRDGMTEAFF

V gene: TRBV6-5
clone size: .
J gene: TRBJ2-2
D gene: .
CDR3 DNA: TGTGCCAGCAGTTATTCCTGGACAGGGAGGGTCGGGGAGCTGTTTTTT
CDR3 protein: CASSYSWTGRVGELFF

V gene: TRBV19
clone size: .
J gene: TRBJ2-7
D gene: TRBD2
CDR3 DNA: TGTGCCAGTAGTACGGGACTAGGCCCTTTGGAGCAGTACTTC
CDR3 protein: CASSTGLGPLEQYF

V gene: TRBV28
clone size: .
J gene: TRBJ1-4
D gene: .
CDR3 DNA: TGTGCCAGCAGTTTGGCTGGTGAAAAACTGTTTTTT
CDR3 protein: CASSLAGEKLFF

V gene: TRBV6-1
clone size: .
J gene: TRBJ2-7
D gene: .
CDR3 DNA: TGTGCCAGCAGTGAAGCGACGGCCCCAGCGTCTTTCTACGAGCAGTACTTC
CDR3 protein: CASSEATAPASFYEQYF

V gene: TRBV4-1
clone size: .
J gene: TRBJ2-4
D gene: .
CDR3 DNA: TGCGCCAGCAGCCAAGACCCGGGGAACATTCAGTACTTC
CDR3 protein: CASSQDPGNIQYF

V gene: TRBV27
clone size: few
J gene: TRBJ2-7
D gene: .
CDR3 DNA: TGTGCCAGCAGTTCCCAGGGACCCCCCTACGAGCAGTACTTC
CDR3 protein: CASSSQGPPYEQYF

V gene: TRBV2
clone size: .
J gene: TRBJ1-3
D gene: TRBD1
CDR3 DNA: TGTGCCAGCAGGCAGGGACAGGGGCCCCCCTCAGTTCGGAACACCATATATTTT
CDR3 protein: CASRQGQGPPSVRNTIYF

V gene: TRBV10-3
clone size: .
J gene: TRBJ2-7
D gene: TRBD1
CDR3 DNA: TGTGCCATCAGTGAGCGGACAGGGGGTTTTTCCTACGAGCAGTACTTC
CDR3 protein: CAISERTGGFSYEQYF

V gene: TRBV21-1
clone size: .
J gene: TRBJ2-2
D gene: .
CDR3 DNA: TGTGCCAGCAGCACTTCGGGACTAGGGAGTACCGGGGAGCTGTTTTTT
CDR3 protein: CASSTSGLGSTGELFF

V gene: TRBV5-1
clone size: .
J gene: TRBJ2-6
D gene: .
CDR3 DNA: TGCGCCAGCAGCTTGGGCAGCCTCTCTGGGGCCAACGTCCTGACTTTC
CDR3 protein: CASSLGSLSGANVLTF

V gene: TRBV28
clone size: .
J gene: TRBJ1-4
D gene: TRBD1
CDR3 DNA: TGTGCCAGCAGTTTCCTCCTACAGGGGGAAGAGGAAAAACTGTTTTTT
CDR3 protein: CASSFLLQGEEEKLFF

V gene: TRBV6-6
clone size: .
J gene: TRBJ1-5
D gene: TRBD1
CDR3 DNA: TGTGCCAGCCTAAGCGGGACAGGCAATCAGCCCCAGCATTTT
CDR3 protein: CASLSGTGNQPQHF

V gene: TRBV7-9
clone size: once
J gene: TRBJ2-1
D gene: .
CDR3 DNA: TGTGCCAGCAGCTCTACAGGGAATACCTACAATGAGCAGTTCTTC
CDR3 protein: CASSSTGNTYNEQFF

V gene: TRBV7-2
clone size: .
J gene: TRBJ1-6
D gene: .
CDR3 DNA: TGTGCCAGCAGGCGGATCAATTCACCCCTCCACTTT
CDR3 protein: CASRRINSPLHF

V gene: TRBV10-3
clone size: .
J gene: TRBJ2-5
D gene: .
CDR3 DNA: TGTGCCATCAAACCGGGACTCCCTGGGGAGACCCAGTACTTC
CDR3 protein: CAIKPGLPGETQYF

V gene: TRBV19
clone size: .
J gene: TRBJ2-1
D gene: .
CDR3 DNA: TGTGCCAGTAGTATAGTCCGGGGTAGCAATGAGCAGTTCTTC
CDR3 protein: CASSIVRGSNEQFF

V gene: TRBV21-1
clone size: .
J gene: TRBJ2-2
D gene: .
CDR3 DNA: TGTGCCAGCAGCGCGGCAGGCGGGAACACCGGGGAGCTGTTTTTT
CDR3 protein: CASSAAGGNTGELFF

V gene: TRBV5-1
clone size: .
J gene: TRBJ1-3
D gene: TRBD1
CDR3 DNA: TGCGCCAGCAGCTTGGGGACAGGGGCTTCCCTTAGCTCTGGAAACACCATATATTTT
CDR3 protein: CASSLGTGASLSSGNTIYF

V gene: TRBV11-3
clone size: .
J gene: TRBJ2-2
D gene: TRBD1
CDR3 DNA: TGTGCCAGCAGCACCGGACAGGTTAACACCGGGGAGCTGTTTTTT
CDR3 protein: CASSTGQVNTGELFF

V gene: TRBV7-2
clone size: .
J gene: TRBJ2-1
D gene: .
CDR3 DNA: TGTGCCAGAGCCCCCCATCCCCGGGGAAGAGATGAGCAGTTCTTC
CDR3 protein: CARAPHPRGRDEQFF

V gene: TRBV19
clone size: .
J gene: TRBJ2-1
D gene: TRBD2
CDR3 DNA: TGTGCCAGTAGTATAGCGAGCGGGAGTTTCTACAATGAGCAGTTCTTC
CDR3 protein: CASSIASGSFYNEQFF

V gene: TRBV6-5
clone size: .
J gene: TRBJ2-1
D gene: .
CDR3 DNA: TGTGCCAGCAGCATTTTCAGTGACTACAATGAGCAGTTCTTC
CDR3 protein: CASSIFSDYNEQFF

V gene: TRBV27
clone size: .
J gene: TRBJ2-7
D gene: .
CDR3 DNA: TGTGCCAGCAGTTCCTACTCCTACGAGCAGTACTTC
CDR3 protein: CASSSYSYEQYF

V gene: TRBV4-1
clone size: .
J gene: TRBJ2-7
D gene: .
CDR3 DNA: TGCGCCAGCAGCCGAAACCTGGGTAGACAGTACTTC
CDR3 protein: CASSRNLGRQYF

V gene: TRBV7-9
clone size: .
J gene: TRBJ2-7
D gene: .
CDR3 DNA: TGTGCCAGCAGCATTTTAGGGACGTCCTACGAGCAGTACTTC
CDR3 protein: CASSILGTSYEQYF

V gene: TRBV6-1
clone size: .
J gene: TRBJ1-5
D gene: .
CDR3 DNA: TGTGCCAGCAGTCGTCAGGGGAAGAGCAATCAGCCCCAGCATTTT
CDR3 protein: CASSRQGKSNQPQHF

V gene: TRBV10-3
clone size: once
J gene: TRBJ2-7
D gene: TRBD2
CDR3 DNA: TGTGCCATCAGCCGACTAGCGGAGGGGGGCTACGAGCAGTACTTC
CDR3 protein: CAISRLAEGGYEQYF

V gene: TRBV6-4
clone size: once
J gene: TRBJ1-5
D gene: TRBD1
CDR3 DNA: TGTGCCAGCAGTGACCACCGGGACAGGGGAAATCAGCCCCAGCATTTT
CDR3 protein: CASSDHRDRGNQPQHF

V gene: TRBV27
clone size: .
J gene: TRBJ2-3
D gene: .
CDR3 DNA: TGTGCCAGCAGTTTGAGGCAGGGCCATACGCAGTATTTT
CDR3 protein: CASSLRQGHTQYF

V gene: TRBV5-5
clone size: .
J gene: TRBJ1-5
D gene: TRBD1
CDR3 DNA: TGTGCCAGCAGCTTGAGTTGGACAGGGATTTATCAGCCCCAGCATTTT
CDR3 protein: CASSLSWTGIYQPQHF

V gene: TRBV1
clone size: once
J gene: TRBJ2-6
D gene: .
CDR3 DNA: TGCACCAGCAGCATTGGGCGTTTGTGCACAAGTCGGGCCAACGTCCTGACTTTC
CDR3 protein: CTSSIGRLCTSRANVLTF

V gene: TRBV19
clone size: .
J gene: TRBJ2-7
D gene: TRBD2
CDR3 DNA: TGTGCCAGTAGCGTCACTAGCGGGCCGAGCTCCTACGAGCAGTACTTC
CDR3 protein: CASSVTSGPSSYEQYF

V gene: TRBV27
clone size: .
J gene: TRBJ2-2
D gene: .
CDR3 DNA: TGTGCCAGCAGTTTGGCCGGGGAGCTGTTTTTT
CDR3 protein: CASSLAGELFF

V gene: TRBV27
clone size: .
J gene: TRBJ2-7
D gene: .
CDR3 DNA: TGTGCCAGCAGTAACCTCCTCGGGACCCCCGAGCAGTACTTC
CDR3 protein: CASSNLLGTPEQYF